This is a list of T cell receptor beta chains from one sample in a study of Graves' ophthalmopathy and Graves' hyperthyroidism. TCRdb independently ran MiXCR on the multiplex PCR reads; one entry per CDR3 protein. In the table there are roughly 1.1 million distinct CDR3 sequences, about two fifths of which are singletons. The sample consisted of peripheral blood or thyroid tissue (not recorded which). These receptors originate from an adult man with Graves' hyperthyroidism. Both conserved end residues are part of each CDR3. The D gene is left open where the match is weak. Not all rows give a size; the values are once, few, many and, for expanded clones, a class.

J: TRBJ2-1
V: TRBV7-6
D: TRBD2
size: .
CDR3: CASSLEVGGARNEQFF
DNA: TGTGCCAGCAGCTTAGAGGTCGGGGGGGCCAGAAATGAGCAGTTCTTC

J: TRBJ2-7
V: TRBV5-6
D: .
size: many
CDR3: CASSRGLTGEQYF
DNA: TGTGCCAGCAGCCGAGGCCTCACGGGGGAGCAGTACTTC

J: TRBJ2-7
V: TRBV29-1
D: TRBD2
size: .
CDR3: CSVDGGGGYYEQYF
DNA: TGCAGCGTTGACGGGGGCGGGGGGTACTACGAGCAGTACTTC

J: TRBJ2-7
V: TRBV25-1
D: .
size: many
CDR3: CASSRRGPYEQYF
DNA: TGTGCCAGCAGCCGGAGGGGGCCTTACGAGCAGTACTTC

J: TRBJ1-4
V: TRBV3-1
D: .
size: .
CDR3: CASSQRGTNEKLFF
DNA: TGTGCCAGCAGCCAACGGGGGACTAATGAAAAACTGTTTTTT

J: TRBJ2-5
V: TRBV29-1
D: .
size: many
CDR3: CSVGVGETQYF
DNA: TGCAGCGTTGGGGTGGGAGAGACCCAGTACTTC

J: TRBJ2-6
V: TRBV6-5
D: .
size: many
CDR3: CASSYLVAGANVLTF
DNA: TGTGCCAGCAGTTACCTGGTTGCTGGGGCCAACGTCCTGACTTTC

J: TRBJ2-7
V: TRBV5-1
D: .
size: .
CDR3: CASSLVIDYEQYF
DNA: TGCGCCAGCAGCTTGGTGATAGACTACGAGCAGTACTTC

J: TRBJ2-7
V: TRBV12-3/TRBV12-4
D: TRBD1
size: many
CDR3: CASSRDRDRAYEQYF
DNA: TGTGCCAGCAGTCGAGACCGGGACAGAGCCTACGAGCAGTACTTC

J: TRBJ2-7
V: TRBV15
D: .
size: .
CDR3: CATSTTTQGPYEQYF
DNA: TGTGCCACCAGCACCACTACACAGGGCCCCTACGAGCAGTACTTC

J: TRBJ1-3
V: TRBV12-3/TRBV12-4
D: .
size: .
CDR3: CASSIGSGNTIYF
DNA: TGTGCCAGCAGTATTGGGTCTGGAAACACCATATATTTT

J: TRBJ2-5
V: TRBV20-1
D: .
size: .
CDR3: CSVSRAQETQYF
DNA: TGCAGTGTATCCAGGGCCCAAGAGACCCAGTACTTC

J: TRBJ1-2
V: TRBV9
D: .
size: .
CDR3: CASSGEVDFNYGYTF
DNA: TGTGCCAGCAGCGGCGAAGTGGACTTTAACTATGGCTACACCTTC

J: TRBJ1-2
V: TRBV15
D: TRBD1
size: .
CDR3: CATSMVDRAGGYTF
DNA: TGTGCCACCAGCATGGTGGACAGGGCCGGCGGCTACACCTTC

J: TRBJ1-1
V: TRBV7-8
D: TRBD1
size: .
CDR3: CASRPGTGGDETFF
DNA: TGTGCCAGCAGGCCGGGGACAGGGGGCGATGAGACTTTCTTT